Listed here are 32 T cell receptor beta chains from one sample, sequenced in a study of neoadjuvant anti-PD-1 for oral cavity cancer. TCRdb's copy holds only in-frame clones and misses some; the assay was immunoSEQ multiplex PCR. The sample yields under 14,000 clones, about 51% seen once. Material: tumor tissue, obtained before nivolumab (anti-PD-1) treatment. The receptors were sampled from a person between 35 and 79 years old with oral cavity squamous cell carcinoma.

This clone appeared once. The rearrangement joins TRBV5-4 to TRBJ1-1, with 10 bases that match TRBD1. J gave up 4 bases and V 0 bases, and 6 bases lay outside the gene matches. The germline CDR1 and CDR2 sequences are SGHNT and YYREEE (reference sequence). CDR3 length: 16 residues. This CDR3 is CASSLGQGAEGTEAFF. CDR3 DNA: TGTGCCAGCAGCTTGGGACAGGGGGCGGAGGGCACTGAAGCTTTCTTT.

The chain recombines TRBV5-1 with TRBJ2-5; 11 bases line up with TRBD2. The length of the CDR3 is 14 residues. The trim removed 7 bases at V and 5 bases at J, leaving 7 bases unmatched. Germline CDR1 reads SGHRS; CDR2 reads YFSETQ. Here the CDR3 reads CASGSSGGRETQYF. The CDR3 DNA sequence: TGCGCCAGCGGATCTAGCGGGGGGAGGGAGACCCAGTACTTC.

The V call is TRBV19, the J call TRBJ2-1; 14 nucleotides match TRBD2. The CDR3 consists of 16 residues. J lost 7 bases, V lost 5 bases, and 7 bases had no gene match. CDR1 LNHDA and CDR2 SQIVND come from the germline V gene (reference sequence). CDR3 bases: TGTGCCAGTAGTGGGCGGACTAGCGGGGGGATTAATGAGCAGTTCTTC. It encodes CASSGRTSGGINEQFF.

This chain uses TRBV6-5 with TRBJ1-6; TRBD1 matches at 7 bases. Germline CDR1 reads MNHEY; CDR2 reads SVGAGI. Trimming cost V 7 bases and J 8 bases; bases outside gene matches: 2. The CDR3 is made up of 12 amino acids. CDR3 coding DNA: TGTGCCAGCACCAGGGGGGATTCACCCCTCCACTTT. It codes for CASTRGDSPLHF.

This clone was seen a handful of times. The chain has TRBV30 and TRBJ2-5; 10 bases map to TRBD2. The J segment lost 3 bases and the V segment lost 1 base, leaving 5 bases of the junction unmatched. CDR1 is GTSNPN and CDR2 is SVGIG in the germline V gene (reference sequence). The CDR3 runs to 15 residues. CDR3 residues: CAWSGLLAGEETQYF. The CDR3, as DNA: TGTGCCTGGAGTGGTCTTCTAGCGGGGGAAGAGACCCAGTACTTC.

This clone has only a few counts. This rearrangement joins TRBV5-6 to TRBJ1-5, with 7 bases lining up with TRBD1. Germline V gene data show CDR1 as SGHDT and CDR2 as YYEEEE. J gave up 2 bases and V 5 bases, and 13 bases lay outside the gene matches. The CDR3 sequence is 17 residues long. The CDR3 spells CASSFGNRGWGNQPQHF. As DNA, the CDR3 is TGTGCCAGCAGTTTTGGGAACAGGGGCTGGGGCAATCAGCCCCAGCATTTT.

This clone showed up just a few times. This chain links TRBV2 with TRBJ2-7; TRBD2 might be the D (5 bases). The V gene's germline CDR1 is SNHLY and CDR2 FYNNEI. Deletions cut 8 bases from V and 3 bases from J, with 14 bases between. The CDR3 contains 13 residues. The CDR3 sequence is CASGLGLLYEQYF. The CDR3 nucleotides read TGTGCCAGCGGACTTGGACTGCTCTACGAGCAGTACTTC.

V gene TRBV15 combines with J gene TRBJ1-6; 10 positions match TRBD1. V shed 6 bases and J 9 bases; nucleotides not matched to a gene: 5. Germline CDR1 and CDR2: LNHNV and YYDKDF (reference sequence). The CDR3 is made up of 14 amino acids. CDR3 sequence: CATSDRGRGSPLHF. Written as DNA, the CDR3 is TGTGCCACCAGTGACAGGGGGCGGGGTTCACCCCTCCACTTT.

This clone was recorded a few times. The chain joins TRBV6-5 to TRBJ2-7; D unresolved. The CDR3 covers 11 residues. Germline CDR1 is MNHEY and CDR2 is SVGAGI. Trimming stripped 4 bases from V and 6 bases from J, with 7 bases between. CDR3 in DNA: TGTGCCAGCAGTTGGAGATCCGAGCAGTACTTC. The encoded protein is CASSWRSEQYF.

Sample share makes this clone large. The chain joins TRBV5-1 to TRBJ2-2, with D uncertain. Trimming stripped 4 bases from V and 0 bases from J, with 10 bases between. The CDR3 runs 15 residues. Germline CDR1 is SGHRS and CDR2 is YFSETQ. The CDR3 nucleotides read TGCGCCAGCAGCCCTGGCAGGTCGAACACCGGGGAGCTGTTTTTT. This gives the protein CASSPGRSNTGELFF.

The V call is TRBV2, the J call TRBJ1-1, with 7 bases matching TRBD1. CDR1 is SNHLY, CDR2 FYNNEI, per germline. This CDR3 contains 14 residues. The J segment lost 3 bases and the V segment lost 3 bases, leaving 4 bases of the junction unmatched. This CDR3 reads CASSDRDSYTEAFF. The CDR3 DNA sequence: TGTGCCAGCAGTGATCGGGACAGTTACACTGAAGCTTTCTTT.

The chain uses TRBV7-2 and TRBJ2-3; D gene ambiguous. V was shortened by 3 bases and J by 0 bases, with 10 bases between the two germline ends. The CDR3 runs 15 residues. CDR1 and CDR2 (germline): SGHTA, FQGNSA. CDR3 residues: CASSFHGASTDTQYF. The DNA for the CDR3 is TGTGCCAGCAGCTTTCACGGCGCTAGCACAGATACGCAGTATTTT.

As for this clone: Within the sample, other DNA sequences also encode this same CDR3. The chain employs TRBV7-7 and TRBJ2-7; 8 nucleotides align to TRBD1. The germline CDR1 and CDR2 sequences are SSHAT and FNYEAQ (reference sequence). Trimming cost V 5 bases and J 5 bases; bases outside gene matches: 8. The CDR3 runs 14 residues. The chain's CDR3 is CASSPGQGSNEQYF. The CDR3 bases are TGTGCCAGCAGCCCTGGACAGGGTTCTAACGAGCAGTACTTC.

This clone has more than one count but fewer than ten. The chain carries TRBV11-2 and TRBJ1-1; D is ambiguous. The V gene's germline CDR1 is SGHAT and CDR2 FQNNGV. V lost 1 base, J lost 1 base, and 4 bases lay in between. This CDR3 comprises 13 residues. CDR3 DNA sequence: TGTGCCAGCAGCTTAGTAACGAACACTGAAGCTTTCTTT. Its protein product is CASSLVTNTEAFF.

This clone was found a few times. V gene TRBV9 combines with J gene TRBJ1-6, with D perhaps matching TRBD1 (6 bases). The CDR3 extends over 12 amino acids. V shed 6 bases and J shed 8 bases, with 9 bases lying between them. Germline CDR1 SGDLS, CDR2 YYNGEE. The CDR3 DNA reads TGTGCCAGCACGACAGGAGATTCACCCCTCCACTTT. Its translation: CASTTGDSPLHF. Full variable domain (outside the CDR3, taken from reference TRBV9 and TRBJ1-6): DSGVTQTPKHLITATGQRVTLRCSPRSGDLSVYWYQQSLDQGLQFLIQYYNGEERAKGNILERFSAQQFPDLHSELNLSSLELGDSALYFCASTTGDSPLHFGNGTRLTVT.

The chain links TRBV12-5 to TRBJ1-6, with D unresolved. With 5 bases removed from V and 7 bases from J, the gap between germline ends came to 18 bases. The CDR3 consists of 16 residues. Germline CDR1 reads LGHNT; CDR2 reads FRNRAP. CDR3 region: CASGPSSQTKNSPLHF. The CDR3 DNA follows: TGTGCTAGTGGTCCATCTAGTCAGACTAAAAATTCACCCCTCCACTTT.

The chain has TRBV6-5 and TRBJ1-2, with 9 bases matching TRBD1. The CDR3 length is 15 residues. With 2 bases clipped from V and 2 bases from J, the junction kept 3 bases outside the gene matches. Per the germline V gene, CDR1 is MNHEY and CDR2 is SVGAGI. CDR3 in amino acids: CASSYRGQGNYGYTF. The DNA for the CDR3 is TGTGCCAGCAGTTACCGGGGACAGGGAAACTATGGCTACACCTTC.

The chain uses TRBV27 and TRBJ2-7, with 12 bases identical to TRBD2. The germline V gene encodes CDR1 MNHEY and CDR2 SMNVEV (reference sequence). The junction had 8 bases not matched to a gene; V was cut back by 3 bases and J by 2 bases. This CDR3 comprises 17 residues. The CDR3 sequence: CASSFLASGGVPYEQYF. In nucleotides, the CDR3 is TGTGCCAGCAGTTTCCTAGCTAGCGGGGGGGTCCCCTACGAGCAGTACTTC.

Regarding this clone: Other DNA sequences of this sample code for an identical CDR3. The V call is TRBV19, the J call TRBJ2-5; the D gene is possibly TRBD1 (6 bases). CDR3 length: 15 amino acids. Germline loops: CDR1 LNHDA, CDR2 SQIVND (reference sequence). V was trimmed by 3 bases and J by 2 bases, leaving 13 bases between them. This chain's CDR3 is CASSISPTGQETQYF. The CDR3 coding sequence is TGTGCCAGTAGTATCTCCCCTACAGGGCAAGAGACCCAGTACTTC.

V usage is TRBV11-2 and J usage is TRBJ1-3, with TRBD1 matching 7 bases. J was trimmed by 3 bases and V by 1 base; bases with no gene match: 6. CDR1 and CDR2 from the germline V gene are SGHAT and FQNNGV. The CDR3 sequence is 16 residues long. DNA for the CDR3: TGTGCCAGCAGCTTAGTCATAGGGGGCGTTGGAAACACCATATATTTT. Its protein is CASSLVIGGVGNTIYF. The full variable domain, with the rest looked up from reference TRBV11-2 and TRBJ1-3, is EAGVAQSPRYKIIEKRQSVAFWCNPISGHATLYWYQQILGQGPKLLIQFQNNGVVDDSQLPKDRFSAERLKGVDSTLKIQPAKLEDSAVYLCASSLVIGGVGNTIYFGEGSWLTVV.

The chain employs TRBV30 and TRBJ1-2; TRBD1 might be the D (6 bases). The CDR3 sequence is 13 residues long. Germline lookup yields CDR1 GTSNPN and CDR2 SVGIG (reference sequence). V lost 0 bases to trimming and J lost 8 bases, with 13 bases between them. CDR3 coding DNA: TGTGCCTGGAGTGTACAGGGTATCTACGGCTACACCTTC. It specifies CAWSVQGIYGYTF.

The chain employs TRBV28 and TRBJ1-5, with D possibly being TRBD1 (5 bases). Germline V CDR1 and CDR2: MDHEN, SYDVKM. This CDR3 comprises 14 residues. Deletions cut 6 bases from V and 7 bases from J, with 16 bases between. The CDR3 region is CASRGALSRQPQHF. The CDR3 DNA reads TGTGCCAGCAGAGGGGCCCTTAGTCGGCAGCCCCAGCATTTT.

The chain recombines TRBV6-6 with TRBJ1-3; D ambiguous. CDR1 is MNHNY, CDR2 SVGAGI, per germline (reference sequence). The CDR3 loop spans 15 amino acids. With 0 bases removed from V and 0 bases from J, the gap between germline ends came to 6 bases. DNA for the CDR3: TGTGCCAGCAGTTACTCCGGGTCCTCTGGAAACACCATATATTTT. It encodes CASSYSGSSGNTIYF.

This chain links TRBV4-2 with TRBJ2-5, with TRBD1 matching over 10 bases. With V trimmed by 5 bases and J by 7 bases, 4 bases remained unmatched. Germline values: CDR1 LGHNA, CDR2 YNFKEQ. This CDR3 is built from 13 residues. CDR3 coding DNA: TGTGCCAGCAGCTTGGACAGGGGGGCGACCCAGTACTTC. Translating it yields CASSLDRGATQYF.

In this sample, this clone turned up a few times. This sequence joins TRBV5-6 and TRBJ2-3; 9 bases line up with TRBD1. Germline V CDR1 and CDR2: SGHDT, YYEEEE. The CDR3 contains 17 residues. Unmatched junction bases numbered 8, after V lost 0 bases and J lost 3 bases. In nucleotides, the CDR3 is TGTGCCAGCAGCTTGGGCGGGACAGGGAGTAGTACAGATACGCAGTATTTT. Translation: CASSLGGTGSSTDTQYF.

The chain links TRBV18 to TRBJ2-6; D not certain. This CDR3 has 17 amino acids. V was clipped by 2 bases and J by 0 bases, with 11 bases between them. Per the germline V gene, CDR1 is KGHSH and CDR2 is LQKENI. The CDR3 reads CASSPSLTGSGANVLTF. CDR3 coding DNA: TGTGCCAGCTCACCAAGTCTAACTGGCTCTGGGGCCAACGTCCTGACTTTC.

The rearrangement joins TRBV7-9 to TRBJ1-4; no firm D call. Germline V lookup: CDR1 SEHNR, CDR2 FQNEAQ (reference sequence). Trimming removed 2 bases at V and 4 bases at J, with 14 bases between. This CDR3 is 16 amino acids long. CDR3 sequence reads: CASSLIFGSLNEKLFF. CDR3 DNA: TGTGCCAGCAGCTTAATCTTCGGTTCACTTAATGAAAAACTGTTTTTT.

The V and J genes are TRBV5-6 and TRBJ2-5; D is undetermined. V was clipped by 2 bases and J by 5 bases, with 10 bases between them. Germline values: CDR1 SGHDT, CDR2 YYEEEE. The CDR3 sequence is 13 residues long. CDR3 residues: CASSFNFAETQYF. CDR3 nucleotide sequence: TGTGCCAGCAGCTTCAACTTTGCCGAGACCCAGTACTTC.

In its sample, this clone ranks as medium-sized. The chain carries TRBV2 and TRBJ2-3, with TRBD1 as a possible D gene (6 bases). There are 14 residues in the CDR3. Trimming stripped 1 base from V and 3 bases from J, with 8 bases between. Germline CDR1 reads SNHLY; CDR2 reads FYNNEI. CDR3 sequence reads: CASSEGTATDTQYF. In DNA form, the CDR3 reads TGTGCCAGCAGTGAAGGGACAGCGACAGATACGCAGTATTTT.

The V and J genes are TRBV25-1 and TRBJ2-7, with D possibly TRBD2 on 6 matching bases. This CDR3 is built from 14 residues. CDR1 and CDR2 (germline): MGHDK, SYGVNS. The ends were cut back, 4 bases at V and 1 base at J, with 11 bases in the middle. The CDR3 loop is CASSGLAGSYEQYF. The CDR3 region has the DNA TGTGCCAGCAGTGGGTTGGCGGGGTCCTACGAGCAGTACTTC.

This clone was recorded once. The chain combines TRBV5-6 with TRBJ2-5; 7 bases align to TRBD2. In germline, CDR1 is SGHDT, CDR2 YYEEEE. This CDR3 is built from 15 residues. With 4 bases clipped from V and 2 bases from J, the junction kept 8 bases outside the gene matches. The CDR3 region has the DNA TGTGCCAGCAGCCGCTACCGGGGGGAACAAGAGACCCAGTACTTC. Amino acids: CASSRYRGEQETQYF.

The CDR3 DNA sequence: TGTGCCAGCAGCAATCCTTCTAGCGGGGGCATGACAGATACGCAGTATTTT. This gives the protein CASSNPSSGGMTDTQYF. V usage is TRBV7-9 and J usage is TRBJ2-3, with 10 bases identical to TRBD2. Trimming cost V 5 bases and J 3 bases; bases outside gene matches: 11. Per the germline V gene, CDR1 is SEHNR and CDR2 is FQNEAQ (reference sequence). This CDR3 region has 17 residues.